The 10 T cell receptor beta chains presented below share a single source sample, sequenced in a study of blood T cells in healthy people across ages. A J-beta primer mix and a sample-barcoded 5' primer were used in a second PCR of about 7 to 12 cycles. TCRdb ran MiXCR on the 5' RACE reads and lists one entry per CDR3 protein. Here the sample spans 1.5 million to 2 million distinct CDR3 sequences, about 50% being singletons. The sequenced sample consisted of blood. The receptors originated from a middle-aged woman in good health.

V and J are TRBV15 and TRBJ2-4; TRBD1 agrees at 12 bases. Trimming took 3 bases from V and 7 from J; bases not matched to a gene: 4. The CDR3 runs 15 residues. Germline loops: CDR1 LNHNV, CDR2 YYDKDF (reference sequence). The CDR3 is CATSSGTGGGNIQYF. The CDR3, as DNA: TGTGCCACCAGCAGTGGGACAGGGGGCGGGAACATTCAGTACTTC.

Only a few counts were recorded for this clonotype. The chain has TRBV29-1 and TRBJ2-5, with TRBD1 matching over 7 bases. Germline V CDR1 and CDR2: SQVTM, ANQGSEA. This CDR3 contains 13 residues. V shed 3 bases, J shed 5 bases, and the junction held 6 bases outside the gene matches. CDR3 nucleotide sequence: TGCAGCGTTGAGGACAGGTTGAGGGAGACCCAGTACTTC. This sequence encodes CSVEDRLRETQYF.

This chain links TRBV5-1 with TRBJ2-6; D remains ambiguous. Germline V gives CDR1 SGHRS, CDR2 YFSETQ. CDR3 length equals 14 residues. V was clipped by 7 bases and J by 2 bases, with 10 bases between them. CDR3 nucleotide sequence: TGCGCCAGCGGAATCGCCCCTGGGGCCAACGTCCTGACTTTC. This encodes CASGIAPGANVLTF.

The chain carries TRBV4-3 and TRBJ2-1; D is unresolved. From germline, CDR1 is LGHNA and CDR2 YSLEER. The V end was cut by 0 bases, the J end by 3 bases, with 6 bases between. This CDR3 is built from 14 residues. Written as DNA, the CDR3 is TGCGCCAGCAGCCAAGACACGCTCTACAATGAGCAGTTCTTC. This sequence encodes CASSQDTLYNEQFF.

Concerning this clonotype itself: One junction end does not reproduce the germline sequence, and a read error may be involved. The rearrangement joins TRBV4-1 to TRBJ2-5; D is undetermined. The CDR3 has 14 residues. From germline, CDR1 is MGHRA and CDR2 YSYEKL. CDR3 in amino acids: CASSQDISQETQYF. The CDR3, as DNA: TGTGCCAGCAGCCAAGATATAAGTCAAGAGACCCAGTACTTC.

This chain connects TRBV2 to TRBJ1-1; no firm D call. The ends were cut back, 0 bases at V and 1 base at J, with 18 bases in the middle. Germline CDR1 SNHLY, CDR2 FYNNEI. The CDR3 is made up of 18 amino acids. CDR3 sequence: CASSEAPSGEPPNTEAFF. The CDR3 bases are TGTGCCAGCAGTGAAGCGCCGTCCGGGGAGCCCCCGAACACTGAAGCTTTCTTT.

In this sample, this clonotype turned up once. The chain joins TRBV12-3 or TRBV12-4 to TRBJ2-4; D remains unclear. Near its end, the DNA agrees better with TRBJ2-7, so the J call may be wrong. CDR3 length: 13 residues. The chain's CDR3 is CASSFQGYHEQYF. CDR3 bases: TGTGCCAGCAGTTTTCAAGGGTACCACGAGCAGTACTTC.

This sequence joins TRBV7-3 and TRBJ2-4, with 8 bases lining up with TRBD1. With V trimmed by 4 bases and J by 15 bases, 11 bases remained unmatched. Germline V gene data show CDR1 as SGHTA and CDR2 as FQGTGA. This CDR3 spans 13 amino acids. CDR3 region: CASSSGPGQVLYF. In nucleotides, the CDR3 is TGTGCCAGCAGCTCCGGCCCGGGACAGGTATTGTACTTC.

The chain joins TRBV21-1 to TRBJ1-6; no DNA check was done on the table's D call, TRBD1. TRBV21-1 is labeled a pseudogene. The CDR3 length is 19 residues. CDR3 bases: TGTGCCAGCAGCAAAAGCCACACAGGGGACGGAGGCCGGGATTCACCCCTCCACTTT. Translation: CASSKSHTGDGGRDSPLHF.

The gene calls are TRBV5-8 and TRBJ2-2; D remains unclear. The V end was cut by 1 base, the J end by 2 bases, with 6 bases between. From germline, CDR1 is SGHTS and CDR2 YDEGEE. The CDR3 is made up of 14 amino acids. The CDR3 here is CASSLRTNTGELFF. CDR3 in DNA: TGTGCCAGCAGCTTGCGGACCAACACCGGGGAGCTGTTTTTT.